A selection of T cell receptor beta chains follows, all from one sample in a study of monozygotic twins with inflammatory bowel disease. TCRdb reanalyzed the 5' RACE reads, giving one entry per CDR3 protein sequence and no DNA. The sample's table shows approximately 400,000 distinct CDR3 sequences. Sequencing was performed on blood. These TCRs come from a human donor with ulcerative colitis or Crohn's disease, or a healthy co-twin of an affected twin (not recorded which). The CDR3 runs from the conserved cysteine through the conserved F or W. Each record gives: V gene, J gene, CDR3 protein.

v_call: TRBV4-3
j_call: TRBJ2-5
cdr3_aa: CASSQVVAGGSQTQYF

v_call: TRBV25-1
j_call: TRBJ2-3
cdr3_aa: CASSPTSGNTDTQYF

v_call: TRBV5-1
j_call: TRBJ2-5
cdr3_aa: CASSWGPQGEGETQYF

v_call: TRBV3-1
j_call: TRBJ1-1
cdr3_aa: CASSPGRRPNTEAFF

v_call: TRBV7-9
j_call: TRBJ1-1
cdr3_aa: CASSLLGQGNTEAFF

v_call: TRBV6-2/TRBV6-3
j_call: TRBJ2-2
cdr3_aa: CASSRAAFNTGELFF

v_call: TRBV3-1
j_call: TRBJ1-6
cdr3_aa: CASSQDRISGSYNSPLHF

v_call: TRBV20-1
j_call: TRBJ1-2
cdr3_aa: CSALDVGEGYTF

v_call: TRBV10-3
j_call: TRBJ1-4
cdr3_aa: CATKGASNEKLFF

v_call: TRBV14
j_call: TRBJ2-1
cdr3_aa: CASSREGTGESSSYNEQFF

v_call: TRBV10-3
j_call: TRBJ2-1
cdr3_aa: CVTGALKIGSEQFF

v_call: TRBV5-1
j_call: TRBJ2-5
cdr3_aa: CASSLGLVGETQYF

v_call: TRBV5-5
j_call: TRBJ1-2
cdr3_aa: CASSPWDGGYTF

v_call: TRBV20-1
j_call: TRBJ2-2
cdr3_aa: CSAGTTNTGELFF

v_call: TRBV30
j_call: TRBJ1-2
cdr3_aa: CAWSATGTLYGYTF

v_call: TRBV6-1
j_call: TRBJ2-7
cdr3_aa: CASSRQGTSYEQYF

v_call: TRBV20-1
j_call: TRBJ1-5
cdr3_aa: CSARGGEIGNQPQHF

v_call: TRBV15
j_call: TRBJ1-5
cdr3_aa: CATSKKRDSDSNQPQHF

v_call: TRBV20-1
j_call: TRBJ2-1
cdr3_aa: CSATTPAKPFF

v_call: TRBV20-1
j_call: TRBJ1-5
cdr3_aa: CSGRYGSDQPQHF

v_call: TRBV2
j_call: TRBJ1-5
cdr3_aa: CASSEPGTFYQPQHF

v_call: TRBV20-1
j_call: TRBJ2-1
cdr3_aa: CSAPPPPTYNEQFF

v_call: TRBV21-1
j_call: TRBJ2-1
cdr3_aa: CASSTLAASSYNEQFF

v_call: TRBV2
j_call: TRBJ1-2
cdr3_aa: CASREVNYGYTF

v_call: TRBV7-9
j_call: TRBJ1-1
cdr3_aa: CASSFGQYLTEAFF

v_call: TRBV20-1
j_call: TRBJ2-6
cdr3_aa: CSAPSRGDRGSGANVLTF

v_call: TRBV7-9
j_call: TRBJ2-7
cdr3_aa: CASKGHGSYEQYF

v_call: TRBV12-3/TRBV12-4
j_call: TRBJ1-5
cdr3_aa: CASSNTGVGQPQHF

v_call: TRBV7-9
j_call: TRBJ1-1
cdr3_aa: CATYPFRNTEAFF

v_call: TRBV5-1
j_call: TRBJ2-7
cdr3_aa: CASSFVGGEQYF

v_call: TRBV5-4
j_call: TRBJ1-2
cdr3_aa: CASSLDSFNYGYTF

v_call: TRBV5-1
j_call: TRBJ1-1
cdr3_aa: CASSWGADTEAFF

v_call: TRBV27
j_call: TRBJ2-7
cdr3_aa: CASRQGIGGSEQYF

v_call: TRBV20-1
j_call: TRBJ2-4
cdr3_aa: CSASQRTVAKNIQYF

v_call: TRBV3-1
j_call: TRBJ2-1
cdr3_aa: CASSHLAGGLSEQFF

v_call: TRBV12-3/TRBV12-4
j_call: TRBJ2-7
cdr3_aa: CASSFSPAYEQYF

v_call: TRBV21-1
j_call: TRBJ2-5
cdr3_aa: CATPLALQETQYF

v_call: TRBV20-1
j_call: TRBJ2-3
cdr3_aa: CSAREVRPGLGSLTDTQYF

v_call: TRBV15
j_call: TRBJ1-1
cdr3_aa: CATSRDRGRNTEAFF

v_call: TRBV20-1
j_call: TRBJ2-1
cdr3_aa: CSAQTIAGAYNEQFF

v_call: TRBV5-1
j_call: TRBJ2-5
cdr3_aa: CASSSRTGSQETQYF

v_call: TRBV6-2/TRBV6-3
j_call: TRBJ2-3
cdr3_aa: CASSPLASFTDTQYF

v_call: TRBV6-1
j_call: TRBJ2-3
cdr3_aa: CASKASVSTDTQYF

v_call: TRBV19
j_call: TRBJ1-5
cdr3_aa: CASNVWQGAIRGQPQHF

v_call: TRBV29-1
j_call: TRBJ2-3
cdr3_aa: CSVEDPDRADTQYF

v_call: TRBV18
j_call: TRBJ1-1
cdr3_aa: CASSPQGMSTEAFF

v_call: TRBV7-2
j_call: TRBJ1-6
cdr3_aa: CASRGRGYNSPLHF

v_call: TRBV5-1
j_call: TRBJ2-2
cdr3_aa: CASSLRGGANTGELFF

v_call: TRBV7-7
j_call: TRBJ2-1
cdr3_aa: CASSRAGGNEQFF

v_call: TRBV20-1
j_call: TRBJ2-1
cdr3_aa: CSARPLQSYNEQFF

v_call: TRBV6-6
j_call: TRBJ1-4
cdr3_aa: CASSYGEFQEKLFF

v_call: TRBV18
j_call: TRBJ1-5
cdr3_aa: CASSTDRNQPQHF

v_call: TRBV28
j_call: TRBJ1-2
cdr3_aa: CASTYRGLGGYTF

v_call: TRBV9
j_call: TRBJ1-4
cdr3_aa: CASSSRDRGLSTNEKLFF